The rows below give T cell receptor beta chains drawn from one sample of a study of cytomegalovirus exposure and HLA in healthy donors. Assay: immunoSEQ multiplex PCR; the TCRdb copy retains only in-frame clones and omits some. The sample includes 140,000 to 150,000 clones, 80% to 85% seen only once; the top ten take more than 2%. The sequenced sample consisted of PBMCs. The receptor source for this set is a boy aged 2 to 10 in good health and CMV-seronegative. The CDR3 runs from the conserved cysteine through the conserved F or W. D genes are given only for firm matches. Rows may omit the clone size; those that give it use once, few, many or a size class.

j_call d_call clone_size v_call cdr3_aa cdr3_nt
TRBJ1-2 TRBD1 NA TRBV27 CASSFGTGRSYGYTF TGTGCCAGCAGTTTCGGGACAGGGAGATCCTATGGCTACACCTTC
TRBJ1-2 NA NA TRBV11-3 CASSVSVEGATWGYTF TGTGCCAGCAGCGTTAGCGTCGAGGGCGCGACGTGGGGCTACACCTTC
TRBJ2-3 NA NA TRBV28 CASSFGAESTDTQYF TGTGCCAGCAGTTTTGGAGCGGAAAGCACAGATACGCAGTATTTT
TRBJ2-1 NA NA TRBV2 CASGPWGVHEQFF TGTGCCAGCGGGCCTTGGGGAGTACATGAGCAGTTCTTC
TRBJ2-7 NA NA TRBV7-2 CASSLLLEFGEQYF TGTGCCAGCAGCTTGCTCTTGGAGTTCGGCGAGCAGTACTTC
TRBJ2-1 NA NA TRBV14 CASSQVMHPFGNEQFF TGTGCCAGCAGCCAAGTGATGCACCCGTTCGGCAATGAGCAGTTCTTC
TRBJ2-1 TRBD2 NA TRBV29-1 CSVGSPRRLAVPYNEQFF TGCAGCGTTGGCTCCCCTCGGAGGCTAGCGGTACCCTACAATGAGCAGTTCTTC
TRBJ1-3 NA once TRBV4-3 CASSQGHSGNTIYF TGCGCCAGCAGCCAAGGGCACTCTGGAAACACCATATATTTT
TRBJ2-1 NA NA TRBV11-2 CASSLVLGRGNEQFF TGTGCCAGCAGCTTAGTCCTGGGAAGGGGCAATGAGCAGTTCTTC
TRBJ2-6 NA NA TRBV6-5 CASSYSGGSGANVLTF TGTGCCAGCAGTTACTCAGGGGGCTCTGGGGCCAACGTCCTGACTTTC
TRBJ2-4 NA NA TRBV10-3 CAISEEIMASKNIQYF TGTGCCATCAGTGAGGAAATCATGGCCTCCAAAAACATTCAGTACTTC
TRBJ2-3 NA NA TRBV27 CASSRVADTQYF TGTGCCAGCAGTCGGGTCGCCGATACGCAGTATTTT
TRBJ2-7 TRBD1 NA TRBV5-1 CASSFMRQGGDEQYF TGCGCCAGCAGCTTCATGAGACAGGGGGGCGACGAGCAGTACTTC
TRBJ2-7 TRBD1 once TRBV18 CASSPGTGINEQYF TGTGCCAGCTCACCCGGGACAGGGATCAACGAGCAGTACTTC
TRBJ2-7 NA NA TRBV5-1 CASSADGRLNRGYEQYF TGCGCCAGCAGCGCGGACGGCCGGTTGAATAGGGGATACGAGCAGTACTTC
TRBJ2-1 TRBD2 NA TRBV18 CASSPLAGGSYNEQFF TGTGCCAGCTCACCGCTAGCGGGTGGCTCCTACAATGAGCAGTTCTTC
TRBJ1-1 NA NA TRBV11-2 CASSFETGRGPEAFF TGTGCCAGCAGCTTTGAGACAGGCCGAGGTCCTGAAGCTTTCTTT
TRBJ2-3 TRBD2 once TRBV11-1 CASSLGAGGRTDTQYF TGTGCCAGCAGCTTAGGAGCGGGGGGTCGCACAGATACGCAGTATTTT
TRBJ1-1 NA NA TRBV27 CASSFLRANLNTEAFF TGTGCCAGCAGTTTCCTGAGGGCGAATCTGAACACTGAAGCTTTCTTT
TRBJ2-1 NA NA TRBV2 CASSGGQSPPLNEQFF TGTGCCAGCAGTGGAGGGCAGAGTCCCCCCCTCAATGAGCAGTTCTTC
TRBJ1-5 NA once TRBV6-6 CATADSNQPQHF TGTGCCACCGCGGATAGCAATCAGCCCCAGCATTTT
TRBJ1-2 NA NA TRBV7-6 CATLLRQSIYGYTF TGTGCCACCCTACTCCGACAGTCTATCTATGGCTACACCTTC
TRBJ2-7 TRBD1 once TRBV27 CASSLTPGQTYEQYF TGTGCCAGCAGTCTCACCCCGGGACAGACCTACGAGCAGTACTTC
TRBJ2-2 NA NA TRBV25-1 CASIESGYTGELFF TGTGCCAGCATAGAGAGCGGGTACACCGGGGAGCTGTTTTTT
TRBJ2-1 NA NA TRBV6-1 CASKVPGLDNEQFF TGTGCCAGCAAGGTCCCTGGGCTTGACAATGAGCAGTTCTTC
TRBJ1-2 TRBD1 NA TRBV7-9 CASSYGTGLIVHGYTF TGTGCCAGCAGCTACGGGACAGGGCTTATAGTTCATGGCTACACCTTC
TRBJ2-3 TRBD2 NA TRBV15 CATSRGGGTGAPYTQYF TGTGCCACCAGCAGAGGGGGGGGAACTGGCGCGCCATATACGCAGTATTTT
TRBJ2-1 TRBD2 NA TRBV5-4 CASSLGMGGGWTDSYNEQFF TGTGCCAGCAGCCTAGGGATGGGGGGGGGATGGACTGACTCCTACAATGAGCAGTTCTTC
TRBJ2-3 TRBD2 NA TRBV30 CAWNPSGTSTDTQYF TGTGCCTGGAACCCTAGCGGGACTAGCACAGATACGCAGTATTTT
TRBJ1-5 TRBD1 NA TRBV19 CASSIPTGGSIQPQHF TGTGCCAGTAGTATTCCTACAGGGGGTTCGATTCAGCCCCAGCATTTT
TRBJ2-1 NA NA TRBV15 CATSRELIGEQFF TGTGCCACCAGCAGAGAATTAATCGGTGAGCAGTTCTTC
TRBJ2-7 TRBD2 NA TRBV5-4 CASSTQAGDFHEQYF TGTGCCAGCAGCACCCAAGCGGGAGATTTCCACGAGCAGTACTTC
TRBJ1-5 TRBD1 NA TRBV5-5 CASSRGQGDQPQHF TGTGCCAGCAGCCGCGGACAGGGAGATCAGCCCCAGCATTTT
TRBJ2-7 TRBD2 NA TRBV5-4 CASSPGGGVDYEQYF TGTGCCAGCAGCCCGGGGGGGGGCGTGGACTACGAGCAGTACTTC
TRBJ1-1 TRBD1 NA TRBV27 CASSWTGGTEAFF TGTGCCAGCAGTTGGACAGGGGGCACTGAAGCTTTCTTT
TRBJ2-7 NA NA TRBV28 CASSPRLNTYEQYF TGTGCCAGCAGTCCCAGACTAAACACCTACGAGCAGTACTTC
TRBJ1-1 TRBD1 few TRBV6-1 CASREDRVNTEAFF TGTGCCAGCAGAGAGGACAGGGTGAACACTGAAGCTTTCTTT
TRBJ1-4 NA few TRBV2 CASSAGAKRTNEKLFF TGTGCCAGCAGTGCTGGGGCCAAAAGGACTAATGAAAAACTGTTTTTT
TRBJ2-7 NA NA TRBV6-6 CASSPTRGAASYEQYF TGTGCCAGCAGTCCCACTCGGGGGGCCGCATCCTACGAGCAGTACTTC
TRBJ2-5 NA once TRBV18 CASSPNLLDRQETQYF TGTGCCAGCTCACCAAATCTTCTAGACAGACAAGAGACCCAGTACTTC
TRBJ1-3 TRBD1 NA TRBV13 CASSLETGGATPSGNTIYF TGTGCCAGCAGCTTAGAGACAGGGGGCGCGACACCCTCTGGAAACACCATATATTTT
TRBJ1-2 NA NA TRBV2 CASSARNHRVGYTF TGTGCCAGCAGCGCTCGGAACCACAGGGTCGGCTACACCTTC
TRBJ1-1 NA NA TRBV2 CASSGLAFF TGTGCCAGCAGTGGGCTCGCTTTCTTT
TRBJ1-1 TRBD1 once TRBV7-2 CASSLRDRGLHTEAFF TGTGCCAGCAGCTTAAGGGACAGGGGACTTCACACTGAAGCTTTCTTT
TRBJ2-5 TRBD1 NA TRBV4-2 CASSRYCGTGGLQETQYF TGTGCCAGCAGCCGCTATTGCGGGACAGGGGGCTTACAAGAGACCCAGTACTTC
TRBJ2-3 NA NA TRBV5-1 CASSLGAGIFTDTQYF TGCGCCAGCAGCTTGGGGGCAGGGATATTCACAGATACGCAGTATTTT
TRBJ2-7 NA NA TRBV5-5 CASSLKPTRSIYEQYF TGTGCCAGCAGCTTGAAGCCAACCCGATCCATCTACGAGCAGTACTTC
TRBJ2-7 NA NA TRBV9 CASSVGIGVAYEQYF TGTGCCAGCAGCGTAGGTATCGGGGTGGCCTACGAGCAGTACTTC
TRBJ1-5 TRBD1 large TRBV18 CASSPTTGRHQPQHF TGTGCCAGCTCACCAACGACAGGGAGGCATCAGCCCCAGCATTTT
TRBJ2-5 NA NA TRBV10-3 CAISEAGTEETQYF TGTGCCATCAGTGAAGCAGGTACCGAAGAGACCCAGTACTTC
TRBJ2-7 NA NA TRBV9 CASSVGAGIYEQYF TGTGCCAGCAGCGTAGGTGCAGGGATCTACGAGCAGTACTTC
TRBJ2-3 TRBD2 NA TRBV5-4 CASSSPSGSSTDTQYF TGTGCCAGCAGCTCCCCTAGCGGTTCTAGCACAGATACGCAGTATTTT
TRBJ2-2 TRBD2 NA TRBV9 CASSALEWGGTGELFF TGTGCCAGCAGCGCCCTCGAGTGGGGGGGCACCGGGGAGCTGTTTTTT
TRBJ2-3 NA NA TRBV11-2 CASSLQDTQYF TGTGCCAGCAGCTTACAGGATACGCAGTATTTT
TRBJ2-7 TRBD1 NA TRBV19 CASSGDSRTSYEQYF TGTGCCAGTAGTGGGGACAGTAGAACTTCCTACGAGCAGTACTTC
TRBJ1-5 TRBD1 NA TRBV7-2 CASSRTGGNQPQHF TGTGCCAGCAGCCGGACAGGGGGTAATCAGCCCCAGCATTTT
TRBJ2-7 NA NA TRBV5-4 CASSPGGFGYEQYF TGTGCCAGCAGCCCGGGCGGGTTCGGCTACGAGCAGTACTTC
TRBJ1-1 TRBD1 NA TRBV7-9 CASSTTRDRDRGTEAFF TGTGCCAGCAGCACCACCCGGGACAGGGATCGTGGCACTGAAGCTTTCTTT
TRBJ2-1 NA NA TRBV5-1 CASSHGQTSQAGQFF TGCGCCAGCAGCCACGGACAGACATCTCAGGCAGGGCAGTTCTTC